This record concerns one T cell receptor beta chain sequence. This clonotype has just a few counts. The clone's antigen remains unknown. Base quality data are lacking; no much larger clone is found one base away. The source of the sample is a study of blood T cells in healthy people across ages (dated by TCRdb to between 2014 and 2017). In the study overall: In model experiments, roughly one uniquely barcoded TCR beta cDNA molecule per two T cells was captured by template switching. To avoid experimental bias, donors of different ages were distributed randomly across sequencing lanes. To track age-related changes in TCR beta repertoire diversity, the study relied on deep sequencing normalized with unique cDNA molecular identifiers. Using the same blood draw, the study looked at two additional independent replicas of 1 million unique cDNA reads for two donors, one aged 18 to 30 and the other aged 80 or older. Four age groups were formed from the donors: young (average about 17 years), middle-aged (just under 40), aged (approximately 60) and long-lived (about 75).

The donors were roughly 38 Caucasian individuals from Russia, aged roughly 6 to 100 years, who were systemically healthy. Each donor gave roughly 9.5 milliliters of peripheral blood, collected into EDTA-treated Vacutainer tubes. Ficoll-Paque density-gradient centrifugation was used to isolate PBMCs, with at least 6.5 million per sample. Total RNA was extracted from PBMCs with Trizol reagent, with at least 6 micrograms obtained per sample. For every donor, an aliquot of PBMCs went through flow cytometry to measure the percentages of naive CD45RAhigh/CD27high T cells. Paper-wide results and their limitations: Estimates of total diversity based on one million sequenced T cells were regarded as lower bounds and as underestimates. Bulk unsorted PBMC profiling prevented conclusive comparison of naive and antigen-experienced compartments. The CMV infection status of donors was not known, potentially confounding age-related changes in expanded clonotypes. The percentage of naive T cells measured by flow cytometry correlated strongly with observed TCR beta diversity. Compared with the aged group, the long-lived group had more naive CD4+ T cells, fewer expanded clones and increased TCR diversity, suggesting age selection. As age increased, observed TCR beta diversity per million T cells dropped in a roughly linear way, and a significant reduction was already evident by age about 40.

Taken from cysteine to phenylalanine, the CDR3 has 12 residues. Left in the record is the CDR3 DNA by itself, 36 bases read in frame from the first base. V is shortened by 5 bases, J by 5 bases, and the region joining them spans 10 bases. CDR1 and CDR2 are drawn from the germline V gene: SNHLY, FYNNEI. The library was made by 5' RACE. Sequencing was performed on an Illumina HiSeq 2500. A second PCR of about 7 to 12 cycles was run with a J-beta primer mix and a sample-barcoded 5' primer. A unique molecular identifier was introduced onto each TCR beta cDNA molecule by a template-switch 5' adaptor carrying 12 random nucleotides. Each sample yielded at least 3 million CDR3-containing paired-end reads. All of the RNA was converted into first-strand cDNA using the Mint cDNA synthesis kit, with a TRBC-specific oligonucleotide serving as the primer. Following uracil-DNA glycosylase treatment, a first 18-cycle PCR with universal primers M1SS and BC2_uni_R was performed on all cDNA. The study's processing was this. Each sample was normalized by randomly selecting 1 million high-quality reads, each carrying a distinct molecular identifier. Reads sharing molecular identifiers were discarded rather than binned into consensus sequences. CDR3 identification, clonotype clustering and error correction used MiTCR with a Q25 quality threshold and the strictest error-elimination algorithm. A nonparametric unseen species model with Euler transformation was used to estimate a lower bound on total TCR beta diversity. TCRdb passed the public sequencing reads through fastp at Q25 and MiXCR, retaining productive beta sequences. Each record represents a unique CDR3 protein, reported with the most common genes and DNA among its rows. TCRdb, rather than the study authors, made the V and J calls. Present in this sample are roughly 700,000 distinct CDR3 sequences, about 30% of which were seen just once. Less than 20% of the sample lies in the top ten.

Sequencing used blood. The sequence was obtained from a woman aged 80 or over in good health. Donor details come from another sample of the same person, matched by shared clones. The chain couples TRBV2 to TRBJ2-7; the D gene is perhaps TRBD1, on 6 matching bases. This receptor carries the CDR3 CASSYRVHEQYF. At the DNA level, the sequence is TGTGCCAGCAGTTACAGGGTCCACGAGCAGTACTTC.